Below, 27 T cell receptor beta chains from the same sample are listed, as sequenced in a study of CD4 T cells in relation to SARS-CoV-2 and coronaviruses (dated by TCRdb to about 2021). CD4+ T cells from unexposed donors were collected before the COVID-19 pandemic (2011-2018). Receptors were amplified or captured by the immunoSEQ multiplex PCR assay. TCRdb took this table from immuneACCESS and kept in-frame rearrangements with V and J called. Such tables lack part of the clones; where checked against another copy, unresolved V genes explain under half of the gap, and the rest is unexplained. This sample lists 68,000 or so clones; 85% to 95% were detected once. Of the sample, under 0.3% is held by the ten largest clones. The sample comprised naive CD4+ T cells from PBMCs. Sample cell subset or site, as interpreted from the label and publication: naive CD4+ T cells isolated by negative enrichment. Source of these receptors: a human donor in good health.

V and J are TRBV11-2 and TRBJ1-5, with a possible D match to TRBD1 (5 bases). Trimming took off 0 bases at V and 0 bases at J, with 12 bases between the two ends. This CDR3 region has 17 residues. Germline V gives CDR1 SGHAT, CDR2 FQNNGV. The CDR3 nucleotides read TGTGCCAGCAGCTTAGATCTGGGCGGACATAGCAATCAGCCCCAGCATTTT. As protein: CASSLDLGGHSNQPQHF.

The rearrangement uses TRBV19 and TRBJ2-3; D might be TRBD1 (5 bases). CDR1 is LNHDA and CDR2 is SQIVND in the germline V gene (reference sequence). The CDR3 extends over 12 amino acids. The V end lost 3 bases, the J end lost 10 bases, and 11 bases lay between the germline ends. CDR3 sequence: CASSMSQGSQYF. The CDR3 nucleotides read TGTGCCAGTAGTATGAGCCAGGGATCGCAGTATTTT.

Here the CDR3 DNA reads TGTGCCAGCAGCCATCCCAACAGGGGTGTGTCTGGGGCCAACGTCCTGACTTTC. Translated, it gives CASSHPNRGVSGANVLTF. V usage is TRBV3-1 (or the pseudogene TRBV3-2) and J usage is TRBJ2-6, with 7 bases lining up with TRBD1. From germline, CDR1 is LGHDT and CDR2 YNNKEL (reference sequence). The CDR3 contains 18 residues. Trimming cost V 3 bases and J 1 base; bases outside gene matches: 9.

The V gene is TRBV5-4, the J gene TRBJ2-5, with 7 bases aligning to TRBD2. Germline V gene lookup returns CDR1 SGHNT and CDR2 YYREEE (reference sequence). The V gene end was trimmed by 4 bases and the J gene end by 5 bases; junction bases not matched to a gene: 14. The CDR3 covers 16 residues. CDR3 residues: CASSPGGFGGLETQYF. DNA for the CDR3: TGTGCCAGCAGCCCCGGGGGGTTTGGCGGCCTGGAGACCCAGTACTTC.

The V call is TRBV24-1, the J call TRBJ2-7; 10 bases match TRBD2. Germline V gives CDR1 KGHDR, CDR2 SFDVKD. This CDR3 is 14 amino acids long. After removal of 5 bases from V and 3 bases from J, the junction contained 3 bases not matched to a gene. CDR3 in amino acids: CATSVASGSYEQYF. In nucleotides, the CDR3 is TGTGCCACCAGTGTTGCTAGCGGGAGCTACGAGCAGTACTTC.

The V call is TRBV14, the J call TRBJ2-5; D is undetermined. The CDR3 loop spans 13 amino acids. Germline values: CDR1 SGHDN, CDR2 FVKESK. Trimming removed 0 bases at V and 5 bases at J, with 7 bases between. The CDR3 protein is CASSQDPPETQYF. The CDR3 nucleotides read TGTGCCAGCAGCCAAGACCCTCCGGAGACCCAGTACTTC.

This CDR3 is CASSEGWQTNEKLFF. The CDR3 bases are TGTGCCAGCAGTGAAGGTTGGCAGACTAATGAAAAACTGTTTTTT. This rearrangement joins TRBV2 to TRBJ1-4; no firm D call. The germline V and J ends were trimmed by 1 base and 2 bases, with 8 bases remaining between them. Germline V gives CDR1 SNHLY, CDR2 FYNNEI. There are 15 residues in the CDR3. The complete variable domain, with remaining parts taken from reference TRBV2 and TRBJ1-4, reads EPEVTQTPSHQVTQMGQEVILRCVPISNHLYFYWYRQILGQKVEFLVSFYNNEISEKSEIFDDQFSVERPDGSNFTLKIRSTKLEDSAMYFCASSEGWQTNEKLFFGSGTQLSVL.

The genes are TRBV28 and TRBJ2-3; 9 bases align to TRBD2. Germline CDR1 MDHEN, CDR2 SYDVKM. J gave up 1 base and V 7 bases, and 3 bases lay outside the gene matches. The CDR3 is 14 residues long. In nucleotides, the CDR3 is TGTGCCAGCATGAAGCGGGGGGGCACAGATACGCAGTATTTT. Amino acid sequence: CASMKRGGTDTQYF.

The chain has TRBV18 and TRBJ1-6; no firm D call. From germline, CDR1 is KGHSH and CDR2 LQKENI. The CDR3 covers 15 residues. V was cut by 1 base and J by 5 bases, with 9 bases left in between. CDR3 nucleotide sequence: TGTGCCAGCTCACCACAGGGAAGGGATAATTCACCCCTCCACTTT. Amino acids: CASSPQGRDNSPLHF.

This clone was seen only a few times. The V and J genes are TRBV19 and TRBJ2-5; D is ambiguous. Trimming stripped 3 bases from V and 1 base from J, with 0 bases between. Germline assignment: CDR1 LNHDA and CDR2 SQIVND (reference sequence). This CDR3 has 11 residues. CDR3 region: CASSIQETQYF. In nucleotides, the CDR3 is TGTGCCAGTAGTATCCAAGAGACCCAGTACTTC.

This clone was detected only once. This sequence joins TRBV7-9 and TRBJ2-7, with D perhaps TRBD1 or TRBD2 (6 bases each). CDR1 is SEHNR and CDR2 is FQNEAQ in the germline V gene (reference sequence). This CDR3 region has 17 residues. The V gene lost 5 bases and the J gene lost 0 bases, with 20 bases spanning the gap. The CDR3 sequence: CASSPPGGGVSSYEQYF. CDR3 in DNA: TGTGCCAGCAGCCCCCCCGGGGGCGGGGTATCCTCCTACGAGCAGTACTTC.

The rearrangement joins TRBV30 to TRBJ2-5; D is possibly TRBD1 or TRBD2 (7 bases each). The CDR3 sequence is 14 residues long. Trimming shortened V by 3 bases and J by 5 bases, and 16 bases separated the two germline ends. Germline values: CDR1 GTSNPN, CDR2 SVGIG (reference sequence). In DNA, the CDR3 is TGTGCCTGGAGGGGGACCAGGGGGGGGGAGACCCAGTACTTC. Translating it yields CAWRGTRGGETQYF.

The chain has TRBV19 and TRBJ1-1; the D is unclear. There are 13 residues in the CDR3. Trimming left V 6 bases short and J 0 bases short, with 8 bases between. The germline V gene encodes CDR1 LNHDA and CDR2 SQIVND (reference sequence). The CDR3 is CASRAGLNTEAFF. In DNA, the CDR3 is TGTGCCAGTAGGGCGGGTTTGAACACTGAAGCTTTCTTT.

The chain combines TRBV29-1 with TRBJ2-6; D may be TRBD1 or TRBD2 (9 bases each). The V and J ends lost 6 bases and 2 bases respectively, with 23 bases between them. Looked up from germline, CDR1 is SQVTM and CDR2 is ANQGSEA. This CDR3 contains 18 residues. This CDR3 reads CSVAGGTGLYTGANVLTF. DNA for the CDR3: TGCAGCGTGGCGGGGGGGACAGGGCTCTATACTGGGGCCAACGTCCTGACTTTC.

The chain has TRBV12-5 and TRBJ2-3; 10 nucleotides match TRBD2. There are 15 residues in the CDR3. V gave up 6 bases and J gave up 3 bases; unmatched junction bases: 6. Germline CDR1 LGHNT, CDR2 FRNRAP. CDR3 region: CASGPGTSATDTQYF. CDR3 DNA: TGTGCTAGTGGCCCTGGGACTAGCGCGACAGATACGCAGTATTTT.

This clone came up once. The chain links TRBV3-1 (or the pseudogene TRBV3-2) to TRBJ2-4; D possibly corresponds to TRBD2 (6 bases). The CDR3 is made up of 14 amino acids. Deletions cut 3 bases from V and 4 bases from J, with 10 bases between. The germline CDR1 and CDR2 sequences are LGHDT and YNNKEL (reference sequence). The CDR3 loop reads CASSHGLQKNIQYF. CDR3 nucleotides: TGTGCCAGCAGCCACGGACTACAAAAAAACATTCAGTACTTC.

The genes are TRBV28 and TRBJ2-7, with 12 bases lining up with TRBD2. The germline gives CDR1 MDHEN, CDR2 SYDVKM. With 6 bases clipped from V and 5 bases from J, the junction kept 11 bases outside the gene matches. The CDR3 has 16 amino acids. The CDR3 DNA sequence: TGTGCCAGCAGCTCCCCTAGCGGGAGGGCCCCCAACGAGCAGTACTTC. It specifies CASSSPSGRAPNEQYF.

The rearrangement links TRBV7-8 to TRBJ2-3; D might be TRBD1 or TRBD2, each matching 6 bases. Germline values: CDR1 SGHVS, CDR2 FQNEAQ. Trimming took off 5 bases at V and 3 bases at J, with 12 bases between the two ends. CDR3 length: 14 amino acids. CDR3 coding DNA: TGTGCCAGCAGCGATAGGAGGGGGACAGATACGCAGTATTTT. The encoded protein is CASSDRRGTDTQYF.

The rearrangement joins TRBV9 to TRBJ2-3; tentative D call: TRBD1 (5 bases). CDR1 SGDLS and CDR2 YYNGEE come from the germline V gene. V was clipped by 4 bases and J by 5 bases, with 11 bases between them. CDR3 size: 13 residues. CDR3 in DNA: TGTGCCAGCAGCCAGGGTGGAGAAGATACGCAGTATTTT. Translated, it gives CASSQGGEDTQYF.

This sequence joins TRBV9 and TRBJ1-1; 9 bases align to TRBD1. The CDR3 has 19 amino acids. V trimming: 3 bases; J trimming: 1 base; junction bases outside the gene matches: 16. Germline V gene lookup returns CDR1 SGDLS and CDR2 YYNGEE. The CDR3 DNA sequence: TGTGCCAGCAGCGGAAAAGGACAGGGGAGCCCCAATACGAACACTGAAGCTTTCTTT. It encodes CASSGKGQGSPNTNTEAFF.

V and J are TRBV19 and TRBJ1-1; no definite D call. Trimming removed 2 bases from V and 1 base from J, with 5 bases in between. CDR1 and CDR2 from the germline V gene are LNHDA and SQIVND (reference sequence). The length of the CDR3 is 13 residues. CDR3 residues: CASSISTNTEAFF. The CDR3 DNA is TGTGCCAGTAGTATATCCACGAACACTGAAGCTTTCTTT.

This rearrangement joins TRBV3-1 (or the pseudogene TRBV3-2) to TRBJ2-7; 9 bases map to TRBD1. The germline V gene has CDR1 LGHDT and CDR2 YNNKEL (reference sequence). J lost 0 bases, V lost 1 base, and 4 bases had no gene match. The CDR3 spans 16 residues. CDR3 loop: CASSQGPTGGSYEQYF. CDR3 DNA: TGTGCCAGCAGCCAAGGACCGACAGGGGGCTCCTACGAGCAGTACTTC.

The chain recombines TRBV6-1 with TRBJ1-1, with TRBD1 as a possible D gene (6 bases). The CDR3 length is 17 residues. Germline V lookup: CDR1 MNHNS, CDR2 SASEGT. Trimming stripped 3 bases from V and 4 bases from J, with 21 bases between. DNA for the CDR3: TGTGCCAGCAGTGAGGGACATAGTTTGGGGGGACGCACTGAAGCTTTCTTT. Translating gives CASSEGHSLGGRTEAFF.

This chain joins TRBV27 and TRBJ1-4, with D maybe TRBD1 (6 bases). Per germline, CDR1 MNHEY and CDR2 SMNVEV (reference sequence). Trimming left V 7 bases short and J 5 bases short, with 20 bases between. The length of the CDR3 is 16 residues. The CDR3 coding sequence is TGTGCCAGCAACCCCCGAGGGTGGCAGGGGAATGAAAAACTGTTTTTT. Its translation is CASNPRGWQGNEKLFF.

The rearrangement uses TRBV19 and TRBJ2-1; 7 nucleotides match TRBD2. The CDR3 contains 14 residues. Germline lookup yields CDR1 LNHDA and CDR2 SQIVND (reference sequence). The V segment lost 3 bases and the J segment 2 bases; nucleotides outside the gene matches: 1. The CDR3 DNA follows: TGTGCCAGTAGTATTGGGGGGGCCTACAATGAGCAGTTCTTC. Translation gives CASSIGGAYNEQFF.

The chain carries TRBV5-8 and TRBJ2-7, with 8 bases identical to TRBD1. Germline CDR1 reads SGHTS; CDR2 reads YDEGEE. Trimming removed 0 bases from V and 3 bases from J; junction bases left unmatched: 8. The CDR3 consists of 16 residues. CDR3 nucleotide sequence: TGTGCCAGCAGCTTGGGAACCCCCGGGACAGGCTACGAGCAGTACTTC. Its translation is CASSLGTPGTGYEQYF.

CDR3 sequence: CASSQNKLAGTDTQYF. The CDR3 DNA sequence: TGTGCCAGCAGCCAAAATAAGCTAGCGGGCACAGATACGCAGTATTTT. V usage is TRBV3-1 (or the pseudogene TRBV3-2) and J usage is TRBJ2-3, with 7 bases fitting TRBD2. The CDR3 spans 16 residues. Germline V gene sequence: CDR1 LGHDT, CDR2 YNNKEL (reference sequence). The V segment lost 2 bases and the J segment 1 base; nucleotides outside the gene matches: 6.